This TCR beta chain was identified in a study of blood T cell repertoires in COVID-19. Overall study: Samples came from the United States, Italy and Spain, spanning acute and convalescent COVID-19. From T cells, B-cell-depleted T cells, or PBMCs came the material, which was cDNA or gDNA.

Trimming shortened V by 0 bases and J by 5 bases, and 10 bases separated the two germline ends. The CDR3 length is 13 residues. Germline CDR1 reads GTSNPN; CDR2 reads SVGIG (reference sequence). Original methodology: Nucleated cell counts were estimated from reference gene primer amplification. Sequencing was performed with immunoSEQ multiplex PCR; in TCRdb, only in-frame clones are kept and a portion is missing. V and J calls plus clone size are reproduced from that table; the DNA served to infer D and trimming. The data hold some 55,000 clones, with 65% to 85% observed a single time. This chain connects TRBV30 to TRBJ1-1; D gene ambiguous. The specimen sequenced was peripheral blood. The sequence came from a man between 65 and 79 years old with active or convalescent COVID-19. CDR3 DNA sequence: TGTGCCTGGAGTGTAGCAGGTTGGACTGAAGCTTTCTTT. The encoded protein is CAWSVAGWTEAFF. The full variable domain, its missing parts supplied by reference TRBV30 and TRBJ1-1, is SQTIHQWPATLVQPVGSPLSLECTVEGTSNPNLYWYRQAAGRGLQLLFYSVGIGQISSEVPQNLSASRPQDRQFILSSKKLLLSDSGFYLCAWSVAGWTEAFFGQGTRLTVV.